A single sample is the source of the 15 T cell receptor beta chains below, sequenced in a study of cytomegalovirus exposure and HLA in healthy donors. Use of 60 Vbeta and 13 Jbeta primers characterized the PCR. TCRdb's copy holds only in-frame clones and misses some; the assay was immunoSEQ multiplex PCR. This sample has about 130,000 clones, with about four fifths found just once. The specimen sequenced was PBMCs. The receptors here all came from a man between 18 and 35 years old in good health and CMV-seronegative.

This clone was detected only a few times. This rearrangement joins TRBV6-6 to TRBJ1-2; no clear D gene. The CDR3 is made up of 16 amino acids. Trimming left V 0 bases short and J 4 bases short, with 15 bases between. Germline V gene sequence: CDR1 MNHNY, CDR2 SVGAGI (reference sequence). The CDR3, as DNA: TGTGCCAGCAGTTACTCGAGTATCGGGAGCAGCTATGGCTACACCTTC. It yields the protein CASSYSSIGSSYGYTF.

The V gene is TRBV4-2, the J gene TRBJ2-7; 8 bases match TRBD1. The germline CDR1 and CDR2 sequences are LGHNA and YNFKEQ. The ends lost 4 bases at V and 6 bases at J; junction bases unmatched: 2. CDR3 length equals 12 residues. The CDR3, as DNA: TGTGCCAGCAGCCTGGGGACAGGCGAGCAGTACTTC. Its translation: CASSLGTGEQYF.

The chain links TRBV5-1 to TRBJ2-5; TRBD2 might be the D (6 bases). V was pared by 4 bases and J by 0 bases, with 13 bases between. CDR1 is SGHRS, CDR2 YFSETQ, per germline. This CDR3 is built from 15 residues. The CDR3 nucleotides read TGCGCCAGCAGCCGAGGGGACTCGTACCAAGAGACCCAGTACTTC. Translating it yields CASSRGDSYQETQYF.

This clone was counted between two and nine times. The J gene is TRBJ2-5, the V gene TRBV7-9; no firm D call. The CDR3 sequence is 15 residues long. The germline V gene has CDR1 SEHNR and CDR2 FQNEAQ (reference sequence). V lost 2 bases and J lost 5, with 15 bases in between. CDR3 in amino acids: CASSLIETISETQYF. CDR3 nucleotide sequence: TGTGCCAGCAGCTTAATCGAGACAATAAGCGAGACCCAGTACTTC.

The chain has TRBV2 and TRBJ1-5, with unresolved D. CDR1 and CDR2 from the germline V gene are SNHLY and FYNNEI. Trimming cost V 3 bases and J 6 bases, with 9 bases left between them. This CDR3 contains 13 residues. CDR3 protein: CASSDEGAQPQHF. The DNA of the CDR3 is TGTGCCAGCAGTGATGAGGGTGCTCAGCCCCAGCATTTT.

The CDR3 here is CASSLDRSNTEAFF. The CDR3 nucleotides are TGCGCCAGCAGCTTGGATCGGTCGAACACTGAAGCTTTCTTT. The V and J genes are TRBV5-1 and TRBJ1-1; unclear D gene. This CDR3 region has 14 residues. V gave up 0 bases and J gave up 1 base, with 7 bases separating them. Germline-derived CDR1 and CDR2 are SGHRS and YFSETQ. Looking up the rest from reference TRBV5-1 and TRBJ1-1 gives the full variable domain: KAGVTQTPRYLIKTRGQQVTLSCSPISGHRSVSWYQQTPGQGLQFLFEYFSETQRNKGNFPGRFSGRQFSNSRSEMNVSTLELGDSALYLCASSLDRSNTEAFFGQGTRLTVV.

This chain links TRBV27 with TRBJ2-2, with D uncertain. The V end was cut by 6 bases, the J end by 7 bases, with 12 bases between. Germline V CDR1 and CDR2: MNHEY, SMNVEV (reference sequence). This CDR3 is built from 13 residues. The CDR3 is CASRTPAGGELFF. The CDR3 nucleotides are TGTGCCAGCAGGACCCCGGCAGGCGGGGAGCTGTTTTTT.

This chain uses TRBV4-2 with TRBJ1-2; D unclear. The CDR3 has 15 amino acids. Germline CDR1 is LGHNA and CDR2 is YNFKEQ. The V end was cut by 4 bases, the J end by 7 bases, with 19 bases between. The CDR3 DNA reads TGTGCCAGCAGCCCACCCGCCCGGAGTGTGGGTGGCTACACCTTC. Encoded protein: CASSPPARSVGGYTF.

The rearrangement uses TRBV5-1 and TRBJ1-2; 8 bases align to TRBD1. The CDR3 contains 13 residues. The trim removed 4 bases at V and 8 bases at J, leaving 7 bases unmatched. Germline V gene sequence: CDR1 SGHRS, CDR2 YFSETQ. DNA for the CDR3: TGCGCCAGCAGCCACTGGACAGGGAACGGCTACACCTTC. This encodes CASSHWTGNGYTF. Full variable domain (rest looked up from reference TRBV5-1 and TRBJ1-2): KAGVTQTPRYLIKTRGQQVTLSCSPISGHRSVSWYQQTPGQGLQFLFEYFSETQRNKGNFPGRFSGRQFSNSRSEMNVSTLELGDSALYLCASSHWTGNGYTFGSGTRLTVV.

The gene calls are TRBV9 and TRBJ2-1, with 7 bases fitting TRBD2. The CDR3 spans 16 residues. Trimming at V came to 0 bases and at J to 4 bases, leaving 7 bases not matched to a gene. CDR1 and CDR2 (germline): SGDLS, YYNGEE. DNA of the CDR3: TGTGCCAGCAGCGTAGTTTGGACTAGGAGTTACAATGAGCAGTTCTTC. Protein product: CASSVVWTRSYNEQFF. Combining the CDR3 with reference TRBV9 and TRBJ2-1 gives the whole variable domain DSGVTQTPKHLITATGQRVTLRCSPRSGDLSVYWYQQSLDQGLQFLIQYYNGEERAKGNILERFSAQQFPDLHSELNLSSLELGDSALYFCASSVVWTRSYNEQFFGPGTRLTVL.

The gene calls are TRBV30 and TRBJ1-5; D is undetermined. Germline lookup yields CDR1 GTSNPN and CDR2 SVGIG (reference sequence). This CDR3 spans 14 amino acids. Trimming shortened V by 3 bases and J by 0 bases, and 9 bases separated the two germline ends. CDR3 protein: CAWSRAGSNQPQHF. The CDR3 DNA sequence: TGTGCCTGGAGCCGAGCGGGTAGCAATCAGCCCCAGCATTTT.

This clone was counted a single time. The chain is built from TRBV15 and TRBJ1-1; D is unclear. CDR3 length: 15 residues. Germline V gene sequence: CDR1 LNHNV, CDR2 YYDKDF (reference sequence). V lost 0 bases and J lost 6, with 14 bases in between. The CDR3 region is CATSRDGEGRPEAFF. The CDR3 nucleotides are TGTGCCACCAGCAGAGATGGGGAGGGCCGACCTGAAGCTTTCTTT.

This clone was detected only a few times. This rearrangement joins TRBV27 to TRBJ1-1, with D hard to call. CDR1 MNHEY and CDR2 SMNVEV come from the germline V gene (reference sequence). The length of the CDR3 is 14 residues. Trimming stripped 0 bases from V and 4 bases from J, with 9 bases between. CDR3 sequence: CASSLSGVATEAFF. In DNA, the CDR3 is TGTGCCAGCAGTTTATCCGGGGTAGCCACTGAAGCTTTCTTT.

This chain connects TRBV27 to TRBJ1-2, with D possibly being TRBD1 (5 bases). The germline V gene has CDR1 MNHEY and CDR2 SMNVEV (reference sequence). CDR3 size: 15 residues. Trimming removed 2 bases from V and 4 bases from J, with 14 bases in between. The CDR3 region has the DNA TGTGCCAGCAGTTTAGGCCGCGGGGCATTCTATGGCTACACCTTC. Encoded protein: CASSLGRGAFYGYTF.

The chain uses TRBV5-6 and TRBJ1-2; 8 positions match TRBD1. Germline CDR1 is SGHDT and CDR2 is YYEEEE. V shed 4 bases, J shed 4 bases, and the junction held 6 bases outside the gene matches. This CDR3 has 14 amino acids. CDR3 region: CASSPGTGTYGYTF. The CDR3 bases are TGTGCCAGCAGCCCTGGGACAGGAACCTATGGCTACACCTTC.